This TCR beta chain was recovered during a study of identical twins. Study findings and constraints: The same donors were not followed; conclusions instead depended on cross-sectional statistical analysis.

The authors used template switching to add a universal primer site and gave cDNA unique molecular identifiers. TCRdb fed the 5' RACE reads into MiXCR, producing one record per CDR3 protein. The repertoire holds around 530,000 distinct CDR3 sequences, with about 16% as singletons. Every one of the donors was a healthy Caucasian. Ten or more counts support this clonotype. Its antigen is not known. The sample was also reused in another study, on yellow fever vaccine responses in identical twins.

Sequencing used CD4+ T cells sorted from blood. The sequence derives from a woman aged 18-30 years in good health.

In nucleotides, the CDR3 is TGTGCCAGCAGTTCCCCACATGGGAACACCGGGGAGCTGTTTTTT. Protein sequence: CASSSPHGNTGELFF. This chain uses TRBV28 with TRBJ2-2; D is unresolved. CDR1 MDHEN and CDR2 SYDVKM come from the germline V gene. V lost 4 bases to trimming and J lost 1 base, with 10 bases between them. The CDR3 length is 15 residues.